This paragraph covers one TCR beta chain sequence. No antigen is known for it. This sample was taken from a study of cytomegalovirus exposure and HLA in healthy donors. Points from the study as a whole: The study designated 150 to 200 TCR beta chains cytomegalovirus-associated.

Trimming cost V 4 bases and J 6 bases; bases outside gene matches: 10. This CDR3 has 16 residues. Germline V CDR1 and CDR2: LGHNA, YNFKEQ. Sequenced by immunoSEQ multiplex PCR; TCRdb stores in-frame clones only, minus some. The repertoire holds under 50,000 clones, with 80% to 95% as singletons. The V call is TRBV4-2, the J call TRBJ2-4, with 9 bases fitting TRBD1. The receptor's source is a woman between 18 and 30 years old in good health and CMV-seronegative. The source material was PBMCs. CDR3 loop: CASSPPQGAHGNIQYF. DNA of the CDR3: TGTGCCAGCAGCCCCCCACAGGGGGCGCATGGAAACATTCAGTACTTC.